The present entry profiles one T cell receptor beta chain with its context. Its cognate antigen is unknown. The data are from a study of cytomegalovirus exposure and HLA in healthy donors. Looking at the study overall: Earlier findings included some 100 million unique TCR beta sequences obtained from approximately 170 million T cells. Study outcomes and limitations: Only CMV serostatus was available as immune exposure information.

PCR employed 60 Vbeta and 13 Jbeta primers. Data came from immunoSEQ multiplex PCR; TCRdb stores just in-frame clones and leaves some out. The table has 150,000 to 170,000 clones, about 80% seen once; the top ten hold roughly 4.2%. The germline CDR1 and CDR2 sequences are SGHRS and YFSETQ. This CDR3 comprises 18 residues. V trimming: 4 bases; J trimming: 4 bases; junction bases outside the gene matches: 13. The TCR comes from a woman aged 40 to 50 in good health and CMV-seronegative. The sequencing input was PBMCs. J is TRBJ1-6 and V is TRBV5-1, with 8 bases identical to TRBD1. CDR3 sequence (DNA): TGCGCCAGCAGCCCCCAAGACAGGGGCCTCGGTTATAATTCACCCCTCCACTTT. Translation gives CASSPQDRGLGYNSPLHF.